The TCR beta chain described here comes from a study of blood T cell repertoires in COVID-19. As for the study in general: Both acute and convalescent COVID-19 samples were obtained from the United States, Italy and Spain.

The study recruited people aged about 18 to 90 years across about two dozen US areas. Clinical history reported by participants formed the basis on which cohorts were assigned. Clones were read by immunoSEQ multiplex PCR, and TCRdb kept only the in-frame ones, dropping some. The sample consists of around 130,000 clones, 80% to 90% of them appearing once. The receptor's source is a man between 40 and 49 years old with acute COVID-19. The sequencing input was PBMCs or T cells enriched from blood (not recorded which).

This chain's CDR3 is CASSEGRDSEQYF. The CDR3 nucleotides are TGTGCCAGCAGCGAAGGACGGGACTCCGAGCAGTACTTC. The rearrangement uses TRBV7-9 and TRBJ2-7, with a tentative D call TRBD2 (6 bases). Trimming cost V 5 bases and J 6 bases, with 14 bases left between them. Germline-derived CDR1 and CDR2 are SEHNR and FQNEAQ (reference sequence). The CDR3 spans 13 residues. The full variable domain, rest sourced from reference TRBV7-9 and TRBJ2-7, is DTGVSQNPRHKITKRGQNVTFRCDPISEHNRLYWYRQTLGQGPEFLTYFQNEAQLEKSRLLSDRFSAERPKGSFSTLEIQRTEQGDSAMYLCASSEGRDSEQYFGPGTRLTVT.